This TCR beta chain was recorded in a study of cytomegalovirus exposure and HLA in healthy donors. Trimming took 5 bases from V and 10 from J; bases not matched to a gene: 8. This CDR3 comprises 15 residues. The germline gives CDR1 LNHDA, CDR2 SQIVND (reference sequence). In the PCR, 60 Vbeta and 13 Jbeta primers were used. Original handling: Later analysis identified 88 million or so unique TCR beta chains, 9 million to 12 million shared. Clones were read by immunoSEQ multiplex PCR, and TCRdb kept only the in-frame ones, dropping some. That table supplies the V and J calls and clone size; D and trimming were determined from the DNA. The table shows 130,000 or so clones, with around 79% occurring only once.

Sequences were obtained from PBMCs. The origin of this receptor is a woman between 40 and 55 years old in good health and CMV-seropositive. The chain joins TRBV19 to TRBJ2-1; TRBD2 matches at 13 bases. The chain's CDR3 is CASSARLAGGPEQFF. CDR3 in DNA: TGTGCCAGTAGTGCAAGACTAGCGGGGGGACCCGAGCAGTTCTTC.